This TCR beta chain was sequenced in a study of blood T cell repertoires in COVID-19. Overall study context: The United States, Italy and Spain provided the acute and convalescent COVID-19 samples. The cDNA or gDNA used as material had been derived from T cells, B-cell-depleted T cells, or PBMCs.

The authors' processing: Amplification from reference gene primers served as the basis for estimated nucleated cell counts. Sequencing used immunoSEQ multiplex PCR; TCRdb keeps in-frame clones, though not all of them. From that table come the V and J calls and clone size; the DNA was used to work out D and trimming. The repertoire includes over 100,000 clones, about 85% of them detected once, and roughly 1.5% sits in the top ten. The CDR3 runs 11 residues. V dropped 3 bases and J dropped 7 bases, with 7 bases sitting between them. The germline V gene encodes CDR1 SGHTA and CDR2 FQGNSA. This sequence joins TRBV7-2 and TRBJ2-7; D call uncertain. The source of this sequence is a man between 35 and 55 years old with acute or convalescent COVID-19. Sequencing used peripheral blood. CDR3 sequence reads: CASSFLREQYF. The DNA of the CDR3 is TGTGCCAGCAGCTTCTTGAGGGAGCAGTACTTC.